This T cell receptor beta chain emerged from a study of early T cells in non-severe SARS-CoV-2 infection. For the study at large: Bulk RNA from unsorted whole blood was sequenced; chains were unpaired. Study-level points and caveats: Missing private and CD4 specificities, VDJdb matching favored anti-spike CD8 responses.

This clonotype showed up just a few times. No antigen is known for it. Each cDNA molecule carried a unique molecular identifier. TCRdb called the 5' RACE reads again in MiXCR, with one record for every CDR3 protein. The top ten hold roughly 8% of the sample, which has roughly 110,000 distinct CDR3 sequences, around 10% seen once. This clonotype was obtained from an adult who was a healthcare worker with PCR-confirmed SARS-CoV-2 infection or an uninfected control (not recorded which). The sequencing sample was made of whole blood.

CDR3 in DNA: TGTGCCAGTAGTAACCGACAGGGTACCATCAATCAGCCCCAGCATTTT. It codes for CASSNRQGTINQPQHF. The chain joins TRBV19 to TRBJ1-5; 7 bases are a match to TRBD1. V lost 4 bases to trimming and J lost 3 bases; unmatched junction nucleotides: 9. This CDR3 is 16 amino acids long. Looked up from germline, CDR1 is LNHDA and CDR2 is SQIVND (reference sequence).